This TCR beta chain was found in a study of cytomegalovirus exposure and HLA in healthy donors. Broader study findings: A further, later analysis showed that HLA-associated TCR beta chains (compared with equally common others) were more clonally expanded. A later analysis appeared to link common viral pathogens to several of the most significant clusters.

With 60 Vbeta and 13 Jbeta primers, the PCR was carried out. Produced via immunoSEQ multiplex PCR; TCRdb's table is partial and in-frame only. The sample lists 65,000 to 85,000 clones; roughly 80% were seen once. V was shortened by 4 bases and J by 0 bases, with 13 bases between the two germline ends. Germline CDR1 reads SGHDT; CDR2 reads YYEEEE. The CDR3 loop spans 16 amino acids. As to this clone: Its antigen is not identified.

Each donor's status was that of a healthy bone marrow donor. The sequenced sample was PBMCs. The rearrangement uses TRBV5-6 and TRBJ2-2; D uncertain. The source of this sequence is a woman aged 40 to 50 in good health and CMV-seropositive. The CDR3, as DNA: TGTGCCAGCAGCGACGCTAGGATTCCGAACACCGGGGAGCTGTTTTTT. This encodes CASSDARIPNTGELFF. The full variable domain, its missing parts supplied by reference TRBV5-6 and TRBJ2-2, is DAGVTQSPTHLIKTRGQQVTLRCSPKSGHDTVSWYQQALGQGPQFIFQYYEEEERQRGNFPDRFSGHQFPNYSSELNVNALLLGDSALYLCASSDARIPNTGELFFGEGSRLTVL.